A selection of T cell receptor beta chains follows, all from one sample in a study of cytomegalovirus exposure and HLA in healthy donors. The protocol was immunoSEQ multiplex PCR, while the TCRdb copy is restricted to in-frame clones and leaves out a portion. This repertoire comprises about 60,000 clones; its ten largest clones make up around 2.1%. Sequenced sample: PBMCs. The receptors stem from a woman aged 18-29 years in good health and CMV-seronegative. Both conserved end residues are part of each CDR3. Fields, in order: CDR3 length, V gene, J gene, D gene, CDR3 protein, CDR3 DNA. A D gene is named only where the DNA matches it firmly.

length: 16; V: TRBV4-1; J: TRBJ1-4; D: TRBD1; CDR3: CASSQGRAGGREKLFF; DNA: TGCGCCAGCAGCCAAGGGAGGGCAGGGGGGCGTGAAAAACTGTTTTTT
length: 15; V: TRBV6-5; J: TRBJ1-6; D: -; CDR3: CASNTRSSYNSPLHF; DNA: TGTGCCAGCAATACCCGGAGCTCCTATAATTCACCCCTCCACTTT
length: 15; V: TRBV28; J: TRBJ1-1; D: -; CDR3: CASSLWYDMNTEAFF; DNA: TGTGCCAGCAGTTTATGGTACGACATGAACACTGAAGCTTTCTTT
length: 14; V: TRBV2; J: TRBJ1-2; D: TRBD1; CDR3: CASSPQGAEYGYTF; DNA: TGTGCCAGCAGTCCCCAGGGGGCAGAGTATGGCTACACCTTC
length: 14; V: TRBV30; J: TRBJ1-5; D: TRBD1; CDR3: CAWSSGQGVQPQHF; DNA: TGTGCCTGGAGTTCCGGACAGGGTGTTCAGCCCCAGCATTTT
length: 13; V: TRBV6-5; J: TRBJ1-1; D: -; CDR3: CASRGTIHTEAFF; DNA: TGTGCCAGCAGAGGGACAATTCACACTGAAGCTTTCTTT
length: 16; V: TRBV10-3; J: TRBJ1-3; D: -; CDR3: CAISGALPRSGNTIYF; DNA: TGTGCCATCAGTGGGGCCCTCCCCCGCTCTGGAAACACCATATATTTT
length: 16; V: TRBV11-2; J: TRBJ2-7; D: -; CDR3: CASSQSPGSGAYEQYF; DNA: TGTGCCAGCAGCCAGAGTCCGGGGTCCGGAGCGTACGAGCAGTACTTC
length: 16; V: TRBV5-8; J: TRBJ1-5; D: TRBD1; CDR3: CASSWGQVPGNQPQHF; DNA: TGTGCCAGCAGCTGGGGACAGGTCCCTGGCAATCAGCCCCAGCATTTT
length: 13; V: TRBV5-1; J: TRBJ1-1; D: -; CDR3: CASSSGHLVEAFF; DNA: TGCGCCAGCAGCTCCGGACACCTCGTTGAAGCTTTCTTT
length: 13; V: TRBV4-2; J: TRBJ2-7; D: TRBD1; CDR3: CASSLAGGAEQYF; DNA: TGTGCCAGCAGCCTGGCAGGGGGAGCCGAGCAGTACTTC
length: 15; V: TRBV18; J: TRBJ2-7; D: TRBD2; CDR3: CASSPSGLAGGSEYF; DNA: TGTGCCAGCTCACCATCCGGACTAGCGGGGGGCTCCGAGTACTTC
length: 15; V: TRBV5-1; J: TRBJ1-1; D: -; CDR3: CASSLDGGTDTEAFF; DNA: TGCGCCAGCAGCTTGGATGGCGGCACCGACACTGAAGCTTTCTTT
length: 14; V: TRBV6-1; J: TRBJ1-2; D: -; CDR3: CASRYRQSVSGSTF; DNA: TGTGCCAGCAGGTACCGACAGTCTGTGTCCGGGAGCACCTTC
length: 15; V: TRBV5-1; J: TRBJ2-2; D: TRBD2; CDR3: CASRTSGLNTGELFF; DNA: TGCGCCAGCAGGACTAGCGGGTTGAACACCGGGGAGCTGTTTTTT
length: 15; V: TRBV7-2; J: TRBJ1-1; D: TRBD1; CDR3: CASSAWTGLGTEAFF; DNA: TGTGCCAGCAGCGCATGGACAGGGTTGGGCACTGAAGCTTTCTTT
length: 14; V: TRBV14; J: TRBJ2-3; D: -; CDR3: CASSQDKPRDTQYF; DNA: TGTGCCAGCAGCCAAGATAAGCCGCGAGATACGCAGTATTTT
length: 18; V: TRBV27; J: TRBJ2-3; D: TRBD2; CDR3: CASSRTFSGRIGTDTQYF; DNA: TGTGCCAGCAGCAGAACTTTTAGCGGGAGAATTGGGACAGATACGCAGTATTTT
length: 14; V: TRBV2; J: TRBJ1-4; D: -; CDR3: CASSDTGNNEKLFF; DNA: TGTGCCAGCAGTGACACGGGGAATAATGAAAAACTGTTTTTT
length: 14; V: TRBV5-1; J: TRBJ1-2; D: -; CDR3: CASSLGVGAYGYTF; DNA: TGCGCCAGCAGCTTGGGGGTGGGGGCCTATGGCTACACCTTC
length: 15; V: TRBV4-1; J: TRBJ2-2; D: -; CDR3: CASSQPGPYTGELFF; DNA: TGCGCCAGCAGCCAACCGGGTCCTTACACCGGGGAGCTGTTTTTT
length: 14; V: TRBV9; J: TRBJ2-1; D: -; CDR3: CASSESSSVGEQFF; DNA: TGTGCCAGCAGCGAGAGCTCTAGCGTAGGTGAGCAGTTCTTC
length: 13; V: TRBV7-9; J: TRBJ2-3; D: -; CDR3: CASGHFSTDTQYF; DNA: TGTGCCAGCGGACATTTTAGCACAGATACGCAGTATTTT
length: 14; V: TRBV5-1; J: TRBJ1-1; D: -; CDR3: CASSPTGTAAEAFF; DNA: TGCGCCAGCAGCCCTACCGGGACTGCAGCTGAAGCTTTCTTT
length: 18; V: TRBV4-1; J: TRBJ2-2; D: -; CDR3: CASSQVWRGSMGTGELFF; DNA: TGCGCCAGCAGCCAAGTTTGGAGGGGCTCCATGGGCACCGGGGAGCTGTTTTTT
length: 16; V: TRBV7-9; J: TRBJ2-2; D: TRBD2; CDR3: CASSLDLREDRGELFF; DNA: TGTGCCAGCAGCTTAGATTTGCGGGAGGACCGCGGGGAGCTGTTTTTT
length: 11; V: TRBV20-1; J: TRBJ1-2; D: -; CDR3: CSARPVYGYTF; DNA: TGCAGTGCTAGGCCAGTATATGGCTACACCTTC
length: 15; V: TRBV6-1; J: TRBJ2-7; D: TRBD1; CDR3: CASSSNGDRGGEQYF; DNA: TGTGCCAGCAGCTCAAATGGAGACAGGGGAGGCGAGCAGTACTTC
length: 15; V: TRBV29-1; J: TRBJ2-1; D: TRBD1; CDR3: CSVEDLGQGYNEQFF; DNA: TGCAGCGTTGAAGATCTGGGACAGGGGTACAATGAGCAGTTCTTC
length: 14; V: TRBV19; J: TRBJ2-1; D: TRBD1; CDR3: CASRTGTGSNEQFF; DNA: TGTGCCAGCAGAACCGGGACAGGGAGCAATGAGCAGTTCTTC
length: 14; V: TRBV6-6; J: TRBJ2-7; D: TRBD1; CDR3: CASSYAGQGGEQYF; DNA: TGTGCCAGCAGTTACGCGGGACAGGGCGGGGAGCAGTACTTC
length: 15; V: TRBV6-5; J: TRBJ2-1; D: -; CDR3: CASRRATSSDNEQFF; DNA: TGTGCCAGCAGACGAGCAACGAGCTCCGACAATGAGCAGTTCTTC
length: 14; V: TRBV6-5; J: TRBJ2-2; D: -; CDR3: CASSYSTPRNGLFF; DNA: TGTGCCAGCAGTTACTCGACCCCCAGGAATGGGCTGTTTTTT
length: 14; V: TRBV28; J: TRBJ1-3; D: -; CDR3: CASSLSGSGNTIYF; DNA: TGTGCCAGCAGTCTTAGTGGTTCTGGAAACACCATATATTTT
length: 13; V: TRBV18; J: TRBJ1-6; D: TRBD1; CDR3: CASSQGQNSPLHF; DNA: TGTGCCAGCTCACAGGGACAGAATTCACCCCTCCACTTT
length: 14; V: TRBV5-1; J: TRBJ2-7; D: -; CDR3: CASTEQDAKYEQYF; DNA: TGCGCCAGCACCGAACAGGATGCGAAATACGAGCAGTACTTC
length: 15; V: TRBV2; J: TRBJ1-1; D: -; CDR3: CASTPGRLRNTEAFF; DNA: TGTGCCAGCACTCCCGGAAGACTCCGGAACACTGAAGCTTTCTTT
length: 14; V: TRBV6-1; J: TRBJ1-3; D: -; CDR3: CASSTKFSGNTIYF; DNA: TGTGCCAGCAGTACTAAGTTCTCTGGAAACACCATATATTTT
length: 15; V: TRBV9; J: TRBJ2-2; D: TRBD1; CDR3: CASSGGQGNSGELFF; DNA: TGTGCCAGCAGCGGCGGACAGGGGAATAGCGGGGAGCTGTTTTTT
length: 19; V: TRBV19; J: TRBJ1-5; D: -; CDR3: CASRPGRHLALGTDQPQHF; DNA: TGTGCCAGTAGGCCCGGGAGGCATTTGGCTCTTGGAACTGATCAGCCCCAGCATTTT
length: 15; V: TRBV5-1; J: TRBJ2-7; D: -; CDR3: CASKRQQGSSYEQYF; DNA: TGCGCCAGCAAACGCCAGCAGGGAAGCTCCTACGAGCAGTACTTC
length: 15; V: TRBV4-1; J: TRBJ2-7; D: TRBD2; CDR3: CASSHTGTSRLGQYF; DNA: TGCGCCAGCAGCCACACCGGGACTAGCAGGCTTGGGCAGTACTTC
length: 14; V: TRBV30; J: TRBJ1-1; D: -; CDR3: CAWSPMGEVCAAFF; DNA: TGTGCCTGGAGTCCAATGGGGGAGGTCTGTGCAGCTTTCTTT
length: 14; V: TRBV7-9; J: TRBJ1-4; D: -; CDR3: CASSSRLTNEKLFF; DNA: TGTGCCAGCAGCTCACGGTTAACTAATGAAAAACTGTTTTTT
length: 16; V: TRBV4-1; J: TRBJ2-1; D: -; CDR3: CASSRLDARVYNEQFF; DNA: TGCGCCAGCAGCCGCCTAGATGCCAGGGTCTACAATGAGCAGTTCTTC
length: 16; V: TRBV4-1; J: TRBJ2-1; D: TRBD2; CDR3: CASSRSTSGTDNEQFF; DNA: TGCGCCAGCAGCCGTTCGACTAGCGGGACGGACAATGAGCAGTTCTTC
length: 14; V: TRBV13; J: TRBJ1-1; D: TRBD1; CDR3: CASSPRGRDTEAFF; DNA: TGTGCCAGCAGTCCTAGGGGGCGCGACACTGAAGCTTTCTTT
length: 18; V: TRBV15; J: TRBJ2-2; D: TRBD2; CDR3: CATSRSPGLAENTGELFF; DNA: TGTGCCACCAGCAGGAGCCCGGGACTAGCGGAAAACACCGGGGAGCTGTTTTTT
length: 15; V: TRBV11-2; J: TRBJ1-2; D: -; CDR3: CASSLLAGVGDRHDF; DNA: TGTGCCAGCAGCCTCCTCGCAGGGGTTGGCGACCGACATGACTTC
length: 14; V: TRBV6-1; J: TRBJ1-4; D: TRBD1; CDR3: CASNLQGWDEKLFF; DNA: TGTGCCAGCAACTTACAGGGGTGGGATGAAAAACTGTTTTTT
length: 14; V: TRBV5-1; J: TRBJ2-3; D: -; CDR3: CASSDRQEADTQYF; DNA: TGCGCCAGCAGCGATCGACAGGAAGCAGATACGCAGTATTTT
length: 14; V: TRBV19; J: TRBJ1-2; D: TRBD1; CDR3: CASSTRDRVGGYTF; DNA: TGTGCCAGTAGTACTCGGGACAGGGTTGGTGGCTACACCTTC
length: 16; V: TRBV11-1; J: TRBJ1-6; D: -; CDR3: CASSLAPGSFGSPLHF; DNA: TGTGCCAGCAGCTTAGCCCCTGGGAGTTTCGGTTCACCCCTCCACTTT
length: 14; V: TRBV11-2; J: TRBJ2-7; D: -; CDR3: CASSLVTLVTEQYF; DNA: TGTGCCAGCAGCTTAGTTACTTTGGTAACGGAGCAGTACTTC
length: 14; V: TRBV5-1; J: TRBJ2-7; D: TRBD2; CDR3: CASLDPAGDHEQYF; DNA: TGCGCCAGCTTAGACCCAGCGGGAGACCACGAGCAGTACTTC
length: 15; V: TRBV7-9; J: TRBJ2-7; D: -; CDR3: CASSLTALQDQKQYF; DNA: TGTGCCAGCAGCTTAACCGCCTTACAGGACCAGAAGCAGTACTTC
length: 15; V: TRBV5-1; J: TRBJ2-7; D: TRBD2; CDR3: CASSGSGLRSYEQYF; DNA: TGCGCCAGCAGCGGCTCGGGACTAAGGTCCTACGAGCAGTACTTC